The clone carrying this TCR beta chain has ten or more counts. The time point was: sample taken at primary tumor resection. Tumor, nontumor lung or frozen PBMC supplied whole RNA, sequenced without sorting. The entry originates in a study of spatial heterogeneity in lung cancer. TCRdb processed the 5' RACE reads anew with MiXCR; each CDR3 protein has one entry. Among some 38,000 distinct CDR3 sequences, around 3.1% were seen once, and the ten largest hold around 36%. The V gene's germline CDR1 is SGDLS and CDR2 YYNGEE. This CDR3 has 13 amino acids. The V gene lost 4 bases and the J gene lost 1 base, with 8 bases spanning the gap.

The receptor was derived from a male donor with early-stage non-small cell lung cancer. Sequenced material: normal lung tissue next to the tumor, taken at surgery. The chain couples TRBV9 to TRBJ2-5; D unresolved. The CDR3 DNA follows: TGTGCCAGCAGCCAGACACTCCAAGAGACCCAGTACTTC. It yields the protein CASSQTLQETQYF.